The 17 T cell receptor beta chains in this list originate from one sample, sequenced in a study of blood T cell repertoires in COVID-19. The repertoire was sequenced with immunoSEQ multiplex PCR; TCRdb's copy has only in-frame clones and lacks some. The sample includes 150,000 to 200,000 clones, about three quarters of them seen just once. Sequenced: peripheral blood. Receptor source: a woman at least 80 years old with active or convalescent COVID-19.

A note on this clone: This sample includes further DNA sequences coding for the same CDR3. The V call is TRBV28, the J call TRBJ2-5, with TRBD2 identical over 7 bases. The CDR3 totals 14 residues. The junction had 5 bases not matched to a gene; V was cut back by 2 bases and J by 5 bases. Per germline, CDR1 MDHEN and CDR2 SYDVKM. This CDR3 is CASSLRGVWETQYF. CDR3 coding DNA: TGTGCCAGCAGTTTACGGGGGGTCTGGGAGACCCAGTACTTC.

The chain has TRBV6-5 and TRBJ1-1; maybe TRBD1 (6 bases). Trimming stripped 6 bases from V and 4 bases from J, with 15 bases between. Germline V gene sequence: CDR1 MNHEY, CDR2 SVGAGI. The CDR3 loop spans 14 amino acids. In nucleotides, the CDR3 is TGTGCCAGCAGGGAGGGGGGGCGCAGCACTGAAGCTTTCTTT. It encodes CASREGGRSTEAFF.

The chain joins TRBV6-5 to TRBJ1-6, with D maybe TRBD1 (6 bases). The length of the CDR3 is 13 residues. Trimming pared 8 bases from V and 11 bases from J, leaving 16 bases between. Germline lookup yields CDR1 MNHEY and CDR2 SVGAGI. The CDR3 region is CASSSTGSAPLHF. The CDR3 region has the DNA TGTGCCAGCTCTTCTACAGGGTCGGCACCCCTCCACTTT.

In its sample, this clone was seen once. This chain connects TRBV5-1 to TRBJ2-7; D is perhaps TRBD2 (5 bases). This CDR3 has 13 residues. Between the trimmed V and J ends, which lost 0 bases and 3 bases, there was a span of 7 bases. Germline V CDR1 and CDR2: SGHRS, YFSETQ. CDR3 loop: CASSLGRDYEQYF. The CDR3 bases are TGCGCCAGCAGCTTGGGTCGGGACTACGAGCAGTACTTC.

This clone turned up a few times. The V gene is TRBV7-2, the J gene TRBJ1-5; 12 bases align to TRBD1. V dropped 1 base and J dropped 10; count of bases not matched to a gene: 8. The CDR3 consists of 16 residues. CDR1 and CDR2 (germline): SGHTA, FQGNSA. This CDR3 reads CASSLVGPGTGGPQHF. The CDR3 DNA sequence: TGTGCCAGCAGCTTAGTGGGCCCGGGGACAGGGGGCCCCCAGCATTTT.

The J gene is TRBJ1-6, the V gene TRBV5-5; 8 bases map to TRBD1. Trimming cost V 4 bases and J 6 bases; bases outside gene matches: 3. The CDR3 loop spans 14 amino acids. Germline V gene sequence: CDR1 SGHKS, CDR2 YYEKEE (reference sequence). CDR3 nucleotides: TGTGCCAGCAGCGCGGGACAGGTTAATTCACCCCTCCACTTT. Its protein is CASSAGQVNSPLHF.

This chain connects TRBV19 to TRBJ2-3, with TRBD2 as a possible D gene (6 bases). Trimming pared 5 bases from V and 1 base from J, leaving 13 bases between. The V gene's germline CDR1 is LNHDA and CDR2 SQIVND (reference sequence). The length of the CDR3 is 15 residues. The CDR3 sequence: CASSQLAPRTDTQYF. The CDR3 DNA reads TGTGCCAGTAGTCAACTAGCTCCTCGCACAGATACGCAGTATTTT.

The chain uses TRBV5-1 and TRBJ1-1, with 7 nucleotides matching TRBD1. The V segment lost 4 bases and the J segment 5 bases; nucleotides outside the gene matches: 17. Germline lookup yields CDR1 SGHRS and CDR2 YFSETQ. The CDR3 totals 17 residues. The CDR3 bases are TGCGCCAGCAGCCCGATAGGGGTCAGGGGGAAGAGAACTGAAGCTTTCTTT. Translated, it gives CASSPIGVRGKRTEAFF. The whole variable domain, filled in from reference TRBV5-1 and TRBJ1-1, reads KAGVTQTPRYLIKTRGQQVTLSCSPISGHRSVSWYQQTPGQGLQFLFEYFSETQRNKGNFPGRFSGRQFSNSRSEMNVSTLELGDSALYLCASSPIGVRGKRTEAFFGQGTRLTVV.

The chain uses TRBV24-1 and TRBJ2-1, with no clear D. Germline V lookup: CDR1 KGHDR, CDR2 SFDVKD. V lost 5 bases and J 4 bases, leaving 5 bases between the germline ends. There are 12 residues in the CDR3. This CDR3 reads CATSVRYNEQFF. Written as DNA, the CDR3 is TGTGCCACCAGTGTGCGGTACAATGAGCAGTTCTTC.

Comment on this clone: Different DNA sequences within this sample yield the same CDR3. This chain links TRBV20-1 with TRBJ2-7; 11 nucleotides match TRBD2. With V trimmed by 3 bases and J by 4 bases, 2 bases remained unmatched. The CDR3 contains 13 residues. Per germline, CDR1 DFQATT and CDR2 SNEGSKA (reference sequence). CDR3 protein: CSASSGGAYEQYF. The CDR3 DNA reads TGCAGTGCTAGTAGCGGGGGGGCGTACGAGCAGTACTTC.

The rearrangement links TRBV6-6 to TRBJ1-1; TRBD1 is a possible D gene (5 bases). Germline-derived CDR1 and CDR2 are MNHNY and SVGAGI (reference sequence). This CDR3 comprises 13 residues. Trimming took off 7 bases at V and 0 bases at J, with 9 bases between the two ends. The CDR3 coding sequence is TGTGCCAGCAAGGGACTTCTGAACACTGAAGCTTTCTTT. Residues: CASKGLLNTEAFF.

The DNA of the CDR3 is TGTGCCTGGAGTGGAGACTATGGCTACACCTTC. Translating gives CAWSGDYGYTF. The chain couples TRBV30 to TRBJ1-2, with D unresolved. CDR1 and CDR2 (germline): GTSNPN, SVGIG (reference sequence). The CDR3 totals 11 residues. V was clipped by 1 base and J by 3 bases, with 3 bases between them. Together with reference TRBV30 and TRBJ1-2, the CDR3 gives the full variable domain: SQTIHQWPATLVQPVGSPLSLECTVEGTSNPNLYWYRQAAGRGLQLLFYSVGIGQISSEVPQNLSASRPQDRQFILSSKKLLLSDSGFYLCAWSGDYGYTFGSGTRLTVV.

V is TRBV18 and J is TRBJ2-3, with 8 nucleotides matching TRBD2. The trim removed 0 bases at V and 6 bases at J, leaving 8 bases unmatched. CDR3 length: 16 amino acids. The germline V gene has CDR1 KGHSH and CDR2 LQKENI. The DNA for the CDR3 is TGTGCCAGCTCACCACCGTCCAGCGGGGGCCGGGATACGCAGTATTTT. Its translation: CASSPPSSGGRDTQYF.

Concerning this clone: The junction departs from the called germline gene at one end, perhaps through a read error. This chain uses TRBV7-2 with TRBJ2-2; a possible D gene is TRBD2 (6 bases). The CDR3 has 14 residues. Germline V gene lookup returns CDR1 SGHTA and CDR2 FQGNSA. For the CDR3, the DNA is TGTGCCAGCAGCTCGGACTCAAACACCGGGGGGCTGTTTTTT. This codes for CASSSDSNTGGLFF.

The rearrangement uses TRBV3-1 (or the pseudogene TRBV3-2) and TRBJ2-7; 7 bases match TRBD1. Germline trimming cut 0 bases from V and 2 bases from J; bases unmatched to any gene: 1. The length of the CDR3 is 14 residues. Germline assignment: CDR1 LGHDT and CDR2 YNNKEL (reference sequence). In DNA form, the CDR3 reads TGTGCCAGCAGCCAAGAAGGACAGGCCTACGAGCAGTACTTC. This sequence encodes CASSQEGQAYEQYF.

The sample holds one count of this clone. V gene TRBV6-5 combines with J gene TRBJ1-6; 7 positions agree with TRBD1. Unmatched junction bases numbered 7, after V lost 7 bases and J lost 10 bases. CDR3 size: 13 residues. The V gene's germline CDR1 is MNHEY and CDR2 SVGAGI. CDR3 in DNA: TGTGCCAGCACCGGGACAGTCGACTCACCCCTCCACTTT. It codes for CASTGTVDSPLHF.

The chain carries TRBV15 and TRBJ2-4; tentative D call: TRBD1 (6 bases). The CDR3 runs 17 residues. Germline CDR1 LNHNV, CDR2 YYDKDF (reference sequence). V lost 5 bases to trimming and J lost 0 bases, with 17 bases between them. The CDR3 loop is CATSGRDTNLAKNIQYF. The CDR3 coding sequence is TGTGCCACCAGCGGCCGGGACACTAATCTAGCCAAAAACATTCAGTACTTC.